This entry describes one TCR beta chain. The antigen remains undetermined. This entry belongs to a study of blood T cells in healthy people across ages. Findings and caveats of the study: Greater diversity and more naive CD4+ cells were seen in long-lived donors than in aged donors.

The length of the CDR3 is 15 residues. Germline CDR1 reads SGHTA; CDR2 reads FQGTGA. V was clipped by 5 bases and J by 1 base; unmatched bases: 6. Then a second PCR, running roughly 6 to 12 cycles, was carried out with a sample-barcoded 5' primer and a J-beta primer mix. A template-switch adaptor containing 12 random nucleotides labeled each cDNA molecule. TCRdb fed the 5' RACE reads into MiXCR, producing one record per CDR3 protein. The repertoire holds roughly 730,000 distinct CDR3 sequences, with more than 50% as singletons. The clonotype comes from a man aged 40-49 years in good health. The chain has TRBV7-3 and TRBJ1-1; 8 bases line up with TRBD1. The specimen sequenced was blood. In DNA form, the CDR3 reads TGTGCCAGCAGCGTGGACAGGGCGCCGAACACTGAAGCTTTCTTT. It specifies CASSVDRAPNTEAFF.